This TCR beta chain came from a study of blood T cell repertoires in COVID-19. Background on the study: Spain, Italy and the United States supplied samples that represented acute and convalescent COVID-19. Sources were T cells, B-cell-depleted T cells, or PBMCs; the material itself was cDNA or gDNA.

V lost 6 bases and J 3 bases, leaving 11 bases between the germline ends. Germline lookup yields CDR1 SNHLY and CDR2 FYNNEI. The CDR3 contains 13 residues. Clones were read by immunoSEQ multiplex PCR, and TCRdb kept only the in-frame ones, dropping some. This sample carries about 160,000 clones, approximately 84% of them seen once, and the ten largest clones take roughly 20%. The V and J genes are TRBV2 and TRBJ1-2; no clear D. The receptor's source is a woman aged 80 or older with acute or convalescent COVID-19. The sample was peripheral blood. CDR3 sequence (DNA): TGTGCCAGCAGCGAGCGGGATTACTATGGCTACACCTTC. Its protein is CASSERDYYGYTF.